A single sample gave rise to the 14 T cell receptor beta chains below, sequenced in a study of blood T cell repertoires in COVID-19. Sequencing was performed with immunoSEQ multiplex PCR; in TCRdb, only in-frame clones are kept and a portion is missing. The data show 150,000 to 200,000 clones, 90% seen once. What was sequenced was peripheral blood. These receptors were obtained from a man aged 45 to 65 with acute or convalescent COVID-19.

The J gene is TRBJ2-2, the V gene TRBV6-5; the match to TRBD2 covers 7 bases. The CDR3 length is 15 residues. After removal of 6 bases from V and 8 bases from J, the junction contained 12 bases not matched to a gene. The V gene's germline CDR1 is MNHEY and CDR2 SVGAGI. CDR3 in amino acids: CASSSTGGMWGELFF. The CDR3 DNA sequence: TGTGCCAGCAGCTCAACCGGGGGGATGTGGGGGGAGCTGTTTTTT.

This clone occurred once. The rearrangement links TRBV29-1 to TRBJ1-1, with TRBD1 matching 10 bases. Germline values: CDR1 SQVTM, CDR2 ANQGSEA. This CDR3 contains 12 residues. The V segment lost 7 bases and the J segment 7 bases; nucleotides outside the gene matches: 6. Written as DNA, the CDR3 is TGCAGCGGCGACAGGGGGCGGGATGAAGCTTTCTTT. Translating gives CSGDRGRDEAFF.

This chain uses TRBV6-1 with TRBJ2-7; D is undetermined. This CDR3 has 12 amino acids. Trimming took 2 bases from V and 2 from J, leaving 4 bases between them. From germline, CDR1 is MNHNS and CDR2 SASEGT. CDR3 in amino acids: CASSEPAYEQYV. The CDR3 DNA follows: TGTGCCAGCAGTGAACCAGCCTACGAGCAGTACGTC.

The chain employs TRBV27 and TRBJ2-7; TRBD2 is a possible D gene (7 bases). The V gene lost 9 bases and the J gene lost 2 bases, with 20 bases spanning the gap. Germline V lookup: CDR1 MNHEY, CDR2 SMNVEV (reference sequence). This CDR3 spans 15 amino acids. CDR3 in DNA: TGTGCCAGTAACGCCGGGGGGCCCTTTGCCTACGAGCAGTACTTC. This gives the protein CASNAGGPFAYEQYF.

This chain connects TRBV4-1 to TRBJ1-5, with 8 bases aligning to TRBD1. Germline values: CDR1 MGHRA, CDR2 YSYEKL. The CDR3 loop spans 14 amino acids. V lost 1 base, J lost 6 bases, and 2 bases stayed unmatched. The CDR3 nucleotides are TGCGCCAGCAGCCAAGGGACAGGGTTTCAGCCCCAGCATTTT. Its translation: CASSQGTGFQPQHF.

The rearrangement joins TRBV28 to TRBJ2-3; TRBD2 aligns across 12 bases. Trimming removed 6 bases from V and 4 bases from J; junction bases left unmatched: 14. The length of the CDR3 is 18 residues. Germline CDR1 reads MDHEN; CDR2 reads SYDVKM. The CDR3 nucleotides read TGTGCCAGCAGGGGAGGCCCCGGGACTAGCGGGCAGCCAGATACGCAGTATTTT. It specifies CASRGGPGTSGQPDTQYF. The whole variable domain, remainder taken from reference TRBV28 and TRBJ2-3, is DVKVTQSSRYLVKRTGEKVFLECVQDMDHENMFWYRQDPGLGLRLIYFSYDVKMKEKGDIPEGYSVSREKKERFSLILESASTNQTSMYLCASRGGPGTSGQPDTQYFGPGTRLTVL.

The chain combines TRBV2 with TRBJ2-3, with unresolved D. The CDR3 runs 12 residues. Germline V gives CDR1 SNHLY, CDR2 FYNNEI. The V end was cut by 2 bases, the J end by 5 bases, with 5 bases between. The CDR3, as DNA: TGTGCCAGCAGTGAACGGGTAGATACGCAGTATTTT. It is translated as CASSERVDTQYF.

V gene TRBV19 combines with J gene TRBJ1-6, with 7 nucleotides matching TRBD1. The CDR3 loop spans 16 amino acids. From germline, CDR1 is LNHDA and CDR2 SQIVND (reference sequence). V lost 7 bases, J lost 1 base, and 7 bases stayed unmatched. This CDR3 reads CASNFRQGSYNSPLHF. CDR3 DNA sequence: TGTGCCAGTAATTTCCGACAGGGTTCCTATAATTCACCCCTCCACTTT.

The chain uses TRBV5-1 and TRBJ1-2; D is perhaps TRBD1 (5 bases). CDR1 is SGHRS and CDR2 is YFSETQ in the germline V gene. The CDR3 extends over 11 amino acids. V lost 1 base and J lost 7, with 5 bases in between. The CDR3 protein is CASSLQGGYTF. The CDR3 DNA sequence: TGCGCCAGCAGCTTGCAGGGTGGCTACACCTTC.

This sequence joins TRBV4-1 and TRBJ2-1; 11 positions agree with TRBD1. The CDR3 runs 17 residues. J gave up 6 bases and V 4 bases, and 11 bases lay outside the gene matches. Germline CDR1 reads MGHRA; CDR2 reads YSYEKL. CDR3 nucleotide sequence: TGCGCCAGCAGCCCAACTTGGACAGGGGGCATCGGCAATGAGCAGTTCTTC. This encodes CASSPTWTGGIGNEQFF.

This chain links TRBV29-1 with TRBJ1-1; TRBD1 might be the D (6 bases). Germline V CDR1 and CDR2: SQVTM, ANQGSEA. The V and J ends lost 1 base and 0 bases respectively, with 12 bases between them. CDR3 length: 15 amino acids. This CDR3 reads CSVEGRGSVNTEAFF. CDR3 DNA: TGCAGCGTTGAAGGAAGGGGGAGCGTGAACACTGAAGCTTTCTTT.

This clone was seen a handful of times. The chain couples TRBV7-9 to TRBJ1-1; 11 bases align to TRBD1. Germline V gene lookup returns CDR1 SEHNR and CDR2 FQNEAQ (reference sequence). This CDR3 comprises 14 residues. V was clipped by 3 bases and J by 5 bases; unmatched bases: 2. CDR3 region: CASSLDRGRTEAFF. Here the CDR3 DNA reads TGTGCCAGCAGCTTGGACAGGGGGCGGACTGAAGCTTTCTTT.

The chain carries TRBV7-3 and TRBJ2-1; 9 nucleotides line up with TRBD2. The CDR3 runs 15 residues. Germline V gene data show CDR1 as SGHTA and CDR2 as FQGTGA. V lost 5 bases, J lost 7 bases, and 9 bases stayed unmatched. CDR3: CASSPSGGKGNEQFF. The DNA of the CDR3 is TGTGCCAGCAGCCCCAGCGGGGGGAAGGGAAATGAGCAGTTCTTC.

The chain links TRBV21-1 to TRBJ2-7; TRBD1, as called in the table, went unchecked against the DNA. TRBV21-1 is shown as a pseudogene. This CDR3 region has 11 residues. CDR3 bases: TGTGCCAGCGGGACAGTCTACGAGCAGTACGTC. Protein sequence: CASGTVYEQYV.